The 32 T cell receptor beta chains below all came from one sample that was sequenced in a study of human T cells and chemical hapten exposure. MiXCR was run by TCRdb on the RACE reads, yielding one entry per CDR3 protein. The sample carries 30,000 to 35,000 distinct CDR3 sequences, 7.4% recorded once. Time point specified: healthy volunteer bleed at 2 weeks. Someone pulled total RNA out of unfractionated whole blood. The sequenced sample was whole blood. The source of these receptors is a human donor in good health. Some clones in this sample may be carry-over from other donors' samples.

This clonotype was picked up many times. The chain uses TRBV6-4 and TRBJ1-2; D perhaps matches TRBD1 (5 bases). The germline V gene encodes CDR1 MRHNA and CDR2 SNTAGT. The CDR3 is made up of 15 amino acids. Trimming shortened V by 11 bases and J by 1 base, and 20 bases separated the two germline ends. The CDR3 DNA is TGTGCCGTACCAGGGACGCGAGATAGTAACTATGGCTACACCTTC. Translated: CAVPGTRDSNYGYTF.

Many counts were recorded for this clonotype. This chain uses TRBV20-1 with TRBJ1-5, with TRBD1 matching 7 bases. V dropped 6 bases and J dropped 2; count of bases not matched to a gene: 16. Germline V gives CDR1 DFQATT, CDR2 SNEGSKA (reference sequence). CDR3 size: 17 residues. The CDR3 is CSARDSSGPERNQPQHF. In nucleotides, the CDR3 is TGCAGTGCCAGGGACAGCTCCGGACCCGAGCGCAATCAGCCCCAGCATTTT.

This clonotype was counted at least ten times. The chain uses TRBV3-1 and TRBJ1-5; D uncertain. Per germline, CDR1 LGHDT and CDR2 YNNKEL (reference sequence). The ends were cut back, 0 bases at V and 4 bases at J, with 4 bases in the middle. This CDR3 has 13 residues. CDR3 residues: CASSQDLNQPQHF. The CDR3 bases are TGTGCCAGCAGCCAAGATCTAAATCAGCCCCAGCATTTT. Filled out from reference TRBV3-1 and TRBJ1-5, the complete variable domain reads DTAVSQTPKYLVTQMGNDKSIKCEQNLGHDTMYWYKQDSKKFLKIMFSYNNKELIINETVPNRFSPKSPDKAHLNLHINSLELGDSAVYFCASSQDLNQPQHFGDGTRLSIL.

The table lists this clonotype with a few counts. The rearrangement links TRBV29-1 to TRBJ2-5; TRBD1 matches at 7 bases. The germline V gene encodes CDR1 SQVTM and CDR2 ANQGSEA. This CDR3 spans 14 amino acids. V shed 3 bases, J shed 6 bases, and the junction held 10 bases outside the gene matches. The CDR3 reads CSVEPLNRGQTQYF. The CDR3 DNA reads as TGCAGCGTTGAGCCTCTTAACAGGGGCCAGACCCAGTACTTC.

In this sample, this clonotype turned up a few times. The chain recombines TRBV6-6 with TRBJ1-5; D might be TRBD1 (5 bases). This CDR3 spans 13 amino acids. Trimming took 8 bases from V and 8 from J, leaving 16 bases between them. Germline CDR1 and CDR2: MNHNY and SVGAGI (reference sequence). The CDR3 protein is CASSGQGVKPQHF. In DNA, the CDR3 is TGTGCCAGCTCCGGTCAGGGCGTCAAGCCCCAGCATTTT.

This clonotype was counted a few times. This chain links TRBV11-2 with TRBJ2-3; D possibly corresponds to TRBD2 (5 bases). Germline CDR1 SGHAT, CDR2 FQNNGV. This CDR3 contains 13 residues. V shed 0 bases and J shed 7 bases, with 8 bases lying between them. As DNA, the CDR3 is TGTGCCAGCAGCTTAGAAGGAGGCAATACGCAGTATTTT. Translating gives CASSLEGGNTQYF.

This clonotype came up many times. The rearrangement uses TRBV6-5 and TRBJ2-3; 13 bases line up with TRBD2. The CDR3 length is 15 residues. Germline V gene data show CDR1 as MNHEY and CDR2 as SVGAGI. V lost 0 bases to trimming and J lost 14 bases; unmatched junction nucleotides: 8. DNA for the CDR3: TGTGCCAGCAGTTACTCCCGACTAGCGGGGGGCCAGTCGTATTTT. It specifies CASSYSRLAGGQSYF.

This clonotype was detected ten times or more. The CDR3 nucleotides read TGTGCCAGCAGCTTAAGGGGGCGGGGGGTAGCCGGGGCCAACGTCCTGACTTTC. Translation: CASSLRGRGVAGANVLTF. The V gene is TRBV7-2, the J gene TRBJ2-6; TRBD2 is a possible D gene (8 bases). CDR3 length: 18 residues. Trimming cost V 2 bases and J 4 bases, with 18 bases left between them. Germline V gene data show CDR1 as SGHTA and CDR2 as FQGNSA. Drawing the rest from reference TRBV7-2 and TRBJ2-6, the complete variable domain is GAGVSQSPSNKVTEKGKDVELRCDPISGHTALYWYRQSLGQGLEFLIYFQGNSAPDKSGLPSDRFSAERTGGSVSTLTIQRTQQEDSAVYLCASSLRGRGVAGANVLTFGAGSRLTVL.

This clonotype was seen just once. V and J are TRBV18 and TRBJ1-5, with D unresolved. This CDR3 has 14 residues. Trimming shortened V by 2 bases and J by 5 bases, and 10 bases separated the two germline ends. CDR1 and CDR2 from the germline V gene are KGHSH and LQKENI. The CDR3 reads CASSPAPRDQPQHF. The CDR3 nucleotides read TGTGCCAGCTCACCAGCCCCACGCGATCAGCCCCAGCATTTT.

V usage is TRBV6-6 and J usage is TRBJ1-2, with TRBD1 matching 9 bases. This CDR3 is built from 12 residues. J lost 10 bases, V lost 8 bases, and 8 bases had no gene match. Germline values: CDR1 MNHNY, CDR2 SVGAGI (reference sequence). For the CDR3, the DNA is TGTGCCAGCCTAACAGGGGGCAGGGACTACACCTTC. Residues: CASLTGGRDYTF.

The chain uses TRBV24-1 and TRBJ2-2, with D maybe TRBD1 (6 bases). The germline V gene has CDR1 KGHDR and CDR2 SFDVKD. The length of the CDR3 is 14 residues. The V end was cut by 6 bases, the J end by 5 bases, with 12 bases between. In DNA, the CDR3 is TGTGCCACCAGTTCCCAGGGGCTTACCGGGGAGCTGTTTTTT. Its protein product is CATSSQGLTGELFF.

This clonotype was recorded many times. The V gene is TRBV12-3 or TRBV12-4, the J gene TRBJ1-2; D gene ambiguous. The CDR3 is 12 amino acids. Trimming took 3 bases from V and 5 from J, leaving 7 bases between them. The CDR3 nucleotides are TGTGCCAGCAGTTTTGACCAGTATGGCTACACCTTC. Translation: CASSFDQYGYTF.

The chain recombines TRBV7-9 with TRBJ1-1; maybe TRBD1 (6 bases). The germline V gene has CDR1 SEHNR and CDR2 FQNEAQ (reference sequence). The V gene lost 1 base and the J gene lost 2 bases, with 8 bases spanning the gap. This CDR3 region has 14 residues. Here the CDR3 reads CASSLEGTNTEAFF. The CDR3 nucleotides are TGTGCCAGCAGCTTAGAGGGGACAAACACTGAAGCTTTCTTT.

This clonotype was detected ten times or more. This chain links TRBV11-2 with TRBJ1-2; no clear D gene. This CDR3 has 13 amino acids. The germline V and J ends were trimmed by 1 base and 4 bases, with 7 bases remaining between them. The germline CDR1 and CDR2 sequences are SGHAT and FQNNGV. The CDR3 sequence is CASSLGAGYGYTF. The CDR3, as DNA: TGTGCCAGCAGCTTAGGTGCGGGCTATGGCTACACCTTC. Together with reference TRBV11-2 and TRBJ1-2, the CDR3 gives the full variable domain: EAGVAQSPRYKIIEKRQSVAFWCNPISGHATLYWYQQILGQGPKLLIQFQNNGVVDDSQLPKDRFSAERLKGVDSTLKIQPAKLEDSAVYLCASSLGAGYGYTFGSGTRLTVV.

This clonotype has only a few counts. For the CDR3, the DNA is TGTGCCAGCAGTGATGGGGCTGGCAGGGGTAATAAGTTGAGTCTCTATGGCTACACCTTC. It translates to CASSDGAGRGNKLSLYGYTF. V usage is TRBV2 and J usage is TRBJ1-2, with D possibly TRBD1 on 6 matching bases. The CDR3 runs to 20 residues. The ends were cut back, 3 bases at V and 4 bases at J, with 30 bases in the middle. Looked up from germline, CDR1 is SNHLY and CDR2 is FYNNEI.

Notes on this clonotype: No DNA is shown, since the ends of the CDR3 on it are uncertain; the CDR3 is the one TCRdb lists. This chain links TRBV12-3 or TRBV12-4 with TRBJ1-3. The CDR3 region is 15 residues in length, termini included. The CDR3 spells CASSSSDISGNTIYF.

This clonotype was detected ten times or more. The chain has TRBV7-2 and TRBJ2-2; 8 positions agree with TRBD2. The junction had 7 bases not matched to a gene; V was cut back by 5 bases and J by 2 bases. Germline V gene sequence: CDR1 SGHTA, CDR2 FQGNSA. The length of the CDR3 is 16 residues. CDR3 nucleotides: TGTGCCAGCAGCCGGCAGGGGACTAGAAACACCGGGGAGCTGTTTTTT. It codes for CASSRQGTRNTGELFF.

This clonotype was seen many times. This chain connects TRBV20-1 to TRBJ2-7; D gene unclear. The CDR3 has 13 residues. Germline assignment: CDR1 DFQATT and CDR2 SNEGSKA (reference sequence). Trimming removed 2 bases from V and 4 bases from J, with 12 bases in between. The CDR3 loop reads CSARYSIGYEQYF. The CDR3, as DNA: TGCAGTGCTAGATACTCCATCGGATACGAGCAGTACTTC.

This clonotype has more than one count but fewer than ten. The chain employs TRBV3-1 and TRBJ1-3, with 10 bases matching TRBD1. The CDR3 contains 14 residues. Looked up from germline, CDR1 is LGHDT and CDR2 is YNNKEL (reference sequence). Trimming removed 4 bases from V and 4 bases from J; junction bases left unmatched: 1. The CDR3 DNA reads TGTGCCAGCAGCCCGGGACAGGGGGGAAACACCATATATTTT. Translated, it gives CASSPGQGGNTIYF.

This clonotype was counted ten times or more. This chain links TRBV2 with TRBJ1-1, with TRBD1 matching over 9 bases. The CDR3 spans 15 residues. The V and J ends lost 4 bases and 7 bases, in that order; junction bases with no gene match: 10. Germline lookup yields CDR1 SNHLY and CDR2 FYNNEI. The CDR3 DNA reads TGTGCCAGCAGTGGGCCCGGGACAGGGTTTAATGAAGCTTTCTTT. Protein: CASSGPGTGFNEAFF.

At least ten counts were recorded for this clonotype. The rearrangement uses TRBV29-1 and TRBJ1-2; maybe TRBD1 (5 bases). CDR3 length: 14 amino acids. Trimming pared 6 bases from V and 4 bases from J, leaving 18 bases between. Per germline, CDR1 SQVTM and CDR2 ANQGSEA. The CDR3 sequence: CSVGHSSSVYGYTF. For the CDR3, the DNA is TGCAGCGTCGGACATTCTTCGTCGGTCTATGGCTACACCTTC.

This clonotype came up many times. The chain recombines TRBV29-1 with TRBJ2-1; 7 bases match TRBD2. Losses at the gene ends were 5 bases for V and 2 bases for J; bases not matched to a gene: 6. The V gene's germline CDR1 is SQVTM and CDR2 ANQGSEA. There are 14 residues in the CDR3. CDR3 nucleotide sequence: TGCAGCGTTTCAACCGGGACTACCTACAATGAGCAGTTCTTC. Translated: CSVSTGTTYNEQFF.

This clonotype was seen ten or more times. The chain carries TRBV27 and TRBJ1-6; D may be TRBD1 (5 bases). The V and J ends lost 5 bases and 9 bases respectively, with 20 bases between them. Per germline, CDR1 MNHEY and CDR2 SMNVEV (reference sequence). The length of the CDR3 is 16 residues. DNA of the CDR3: TGTGCCAGCAGTCCCCTTCCGGGGGTCTCGGTTTCACCCCTCCACTTT. Protein: CASSPLPGVSVSPLHF.

This clonotype showed up many times. This chain links TRBV29-1 with TRBJ1-2; D gene uncertain. There are 12 residues in the CDR3. V was shortened by 7 bases and J by 4 bases, with 13 bases between the two germline ends. Germline V lookup: CDR1 SQVTM, CDR2 ANQGSEA. This CDR3 is CSGGDGVYGYTF. The CDR3 DNA sequence: TGCAGCGGGGGAGACGGTGTCTATGGCTACACCTTC.

This clonotype showed up many times. J is TRBJ2-4 and V is TRBV7-9, with TRBD2 as a possible D gene (5 bases). Germline lookup yields CDR1 SEHNR and CDR2 FQNEAQ (reference sequence). V was pared by 4 bases and J by 5 bases, with 9 bases between. The CDR3 loop spans 13 amino acids. CDR3 nucleotide sequence: TGTGCCAGCAGCTCAACTAGGGAAAACATTCAGTACTTC. Amino acids: CASSSTRENIQYF.

This clonotype was recorded at least ten times. The chain recombines TRBV25-1 with TRBJ1-3, with unresolved D. Trimming left V 0 bases short and J 0 bases short, with 3 bases between. The CDR3 runs to 14 residues. CDR1 MGHDK and CDR2 SYGVNS come from the germline V gene. CDR3 DNA: TGTGCCAGCAGTGAATACAGCTCTGGAAACACCATATATTTT. It codes for CASSEYSSGNTIYF.

V gene TRBV7-6 combines with J gene TRBJ2-3, with a tentative D call TRBD2 (6 bases). Trimming removed 4 bases at V and 0 bases at J, with 17 bases between. Germline values: CDR1 SGHVS, CDR2 FNYEAQ. This CDR3 has 17 amino acids. The CDR3 DNA sequence: TGTGCCAGCAGCTCCCGAGGTGGGCGGGGAAGCACAGATACGCAGTATTTT. Its translation: CASSSRGGRGSTDTQYF.

There are many counts of this clonotype. CDR3 sequence: CASAGEYTEAFF. The CDR3, as DNA: TGTGCCAGCGCCGGGGAGTATACTGAAGCTTTCTTT. The V and J genes are TRBV7-2 and TRBJ1-1; D is undetermined. CDR3 size: 12 residues. V lost 8 bases and J lost 5, with 12 bases in between. The germline V gene encodes CDR1 SGHTA and CDR2 FQGNSA.

In its sample, this clonotype was seen many times. CDR3 region: CASRAPWTGEGYGANVLTF. CDR3 nucleotide sequence: TGTGCCAGCAGAGCCCCCTGGACAGGGGAAGGGTATGGGGCCAACGTCCTGACTTTC. V gene TRBV27 combines with J gene TRBJ2-6, with 9 bases that match TRBD1. Per germline, CDR1 MNHEY and CDR2 SMNVEV (reference sequence). The ends lost 6 bases at V and 3 bases at J; junction bases unmatched: 15. CDR3 length: 19 residues.

This clonotype appeared many times. The V gene is TRBV28, the J gene TRBJ1-5; TRBD1 matches 9 bases. The CDR3 has 17 amino acids. V lost 6 bases and J lost 2; bases outside the gene matches: 11. Per germline, CDR1 MDHEN and CDR2 SYDVKM. This CDR3 is CASRPRTGDFGNQPQHF. The CDR3 nucleotides read TGTGCCAGCAGGCCGCGGACAGGGGACTTCGGCAATCAGCCCCAGCATTTT.

This clonotype was counted ten times or more. The rearrangement uses TRBV2 and TRBJ2-4, with D possibly TRBD1 on 6 matching bases. The CDR3 covers 14 residues. Between the trimmed V and J ends, which lost 6 bases and 1 base, there was a span of 10 bases. Germline CDR1 SNHLY, CDR2 FYNNEI. DNA of the CDR3: TGTGCCAGCAGAGACACAGGGGCCAAAAACATTCAGTACTTC. Its translation: CASRDTGAKNIQYF.

The V and J genes are TRBV19 and TRBJ2-1, with D possibly TRBD2 on 7 matching bases. This CDR3 spans 14 amino acids. CDR1 is LNHDA and CDR2 is SQIVND in the germline V gene (reference sequence). V was cut by 5 bases and J by 9 bases, with 17 bases left in between. The CDR3: CASSPILRGGEQFF. CDR3 nucleotide sequence: TGTGCCAGTAGTCCAATCCTAAGGGGGGGTGAGCAGTTCTTC.